One and the same sample provided the 22 T cell receptor beta chains below, sequenced in a study of cytomegalovirus exposure and HLA in healthy donors. PCR involved 60 Vbeta and 13 Jbeta primers. Here immunoSEQ multiplex PCR was the method, and the copy in TCRdb shows in-frame clones only, minus some. The sample totals 150,000 or so clones. Sequencing input: PBMCs. All receptors derive from a woman aged 50 to 65 in good health and CMV-seronegative.

The chain couples TRBV11-3 to TRBJ2-1; 9 nucleotides match TRBD1. Germline assignment: CDR1 SGHNT and CDR2 YENEEA. V lost 1 base to trimming and J lost 4 bases; unmatched junction nucleotides: 2. This CDR3 spans 15 amino acids. CDR3 nucleotides: TGTGCCAGCAGCTTAGGACAGGGGGTTTACAATGAGCAGTTCTTC. As protein: CASSLGQGVYNEQFF.

The chain combines TRBV5-6 with TRBJ1-4; D may be TRBD1 (6 bases). The CDR3 is made up of 15 amino acids. Germline V gene sequence: CDR1 SGHDT, CDR2 YYEEEE. The V end was cut by 1 base, the J end by 7 bases, with 14 bases between. CDR3 DNA sequence: TGTGCCAGCAGCTTGACCCAGGGGAAGGGTGAAAAACTGTTTTTT. The encoded protein is CASSLTQGKGEKLFF.

CDR3 DNA: TGTGCCAGCAGCCCGGGGGGAGGTAGTCGAACTGAAGCTTTCTTT. It is translated as CASSPGGGSRTEAFF. This chain links TRBV9 with TRBJ1-1, with D possibly TRBD1 on 5 matching bases. Germline lookup yields CDR1 SGDLS and CDR2 YYNGEE. CDR3 length: 15 residues. Trimming pared 4 bases from V and 5 bases from J, leaving 18 bases between.

The chain uses TRBV7-9 and TRBJ1-4; maybe TRBD1 (6 bases). Germline CDR1 reads SEHNR; CDR2 reads FQNEAQ (reference sequence). V lost 3 bases, J lost 3 bases, and 14 bases lay in between. The CDR3 loop spans 16 amino acids. The CDR3 DNA reads as TGTGCCAGCAGCTTCACAGGGTGGGGAGCTAATGAAAAACTGTTTTTT. Its protein product is CASSFTGWGANEKLFF. Based on the CDR3 plus reference TRBV7-9 and TRBJ1-4, the full variable domain is DTGVSQNPRHKITKRGQNVTFRCDPISEHNRLYWYRQTLGQGPEFLTYFQNEAQLEKSRLLSDRFSAERPKGSFSTLEIQRTEQGDSAMYLCASSFTGWGANEKLFFGSGTQLSVL.

The rearrangement links TRBV18 to TRBJ1-3; possibly TRBD1 for D (5 bases). CDR1 and CDR2 (germline): KGHSH, LQKENI. The CDR3 has 17 residues. The V end was cut by 3 bases, the J end by 3 bases, with 18 bases between. CDR3 region: CASSPSRVGLSGNTIYF. In DNA form, the CDR3 reads TGTGCCAGCTCACCCTCCAGGGTGGGTTTAAGTGGAAACACCATATATTTT.

The CDR3 loop reads CASSLAAQGNTGELFF. CDR3 DNA sequence: TGTGCCAGCAGCTTAGCAGCACAGGGAAACACCGGGGAGCTGTTTTTT. The V call is TRBV7-6, the J call TRBJ2-2; perhaps TRBD1 as D (6 bases). The CDR3 is made up of 16 amino acids. CDR1 SGHVS and CDR2 FNYEAQ come from the germline V gene. V lost 0 bases and J 2 bases, leaving 10 bases between the germline ends. Filled out from reference TRBV7-6 and TRBJ2-2, the complete variable domain reads GAGVSQSPRYKVTKRGQDVALRCDPISGHVSLYWYRQALGQGPEFLTYFNYEAQQDKSGLPNDRFSAERPEGSISTLTIQRTEQRDSAMYRCASSLAAQGNTGELFFGEGSRLTVL.

The rearrangement joins TRBV28 to TRBJ2-5; tentative D call: TRBD2 (5 bases). The CDR3 is 14 residues long. Germline CDR1 and CDR2: MDHEN and SYDVKM. Trimming removed 7 bases at V and 4 bases at J, with 16 bases between. CDR3 protein: CASTSPSSGETQYF. The CDR3 region has the DNA TGTGCCAGCACTTCTCCCAGCAGCGGAGAGACCCAGTACTTC. Full variable domain (outside the CDR3, taken from reference TRBV28 and TRBJ2-5): DVKVTQSSRYLVKRTGEKVFLECVQDMDHENMFWYRQDPGLGLRLIYFSYDVKMKEKGDIPEGYSVSREKKERFSLILESASTNQTSMYLCASTSPSSGETQYFGPGTRLLVL.

CDR3 sequence (DNA): TGTGCCTGGAGTCAAATGGGACAGTTCAATCAGCCCCAGCATTTT. Its protein product is CAWSQMGQFNQPQHF. The chain combines TRBV30 with TRBJ1-5; 7 nucleotides line up with TRBD1. The germline gives CDR1 GTSNPN, CDR2 SVGIG (reference sequence). The CDR3 loop spans 15 amino acids. V gave up 2 bases and J gave up 3 bases; unmatched junction bases: 7.

J is TRBJ2-1 and V is TRBV4-2, with D possibly TRBD2 on 5 matching bases. V lost 0 bases and J lost 6, with 6 bases in between. Germline CDR1 reads LGHNA; CDR2 reads YNFKEQ. The CDR3 length is 13 residues. DNA of the CDR3: TGTGCCAGCAGCCAAGACGGACTCAATGAGCAGTTCTTC. Translated: CASSQDGLNEQFF.

V is TRBV7-2 and J is TRBJ1-2; 9 bases map to TRBD1. This CDR3 is 13 amino acids long. Trimming cost V 5 bases and J 7 bases; bases outside gene matches: 5. The V gene's germline CDR1 is SGHTA and CDR2 FQGNSA. CDR3 amino acids: CASSRDRESGYTF. DNA of the CDR3: TGTGCCAGCAGCAGGGACAGGGAGAGTGGCTACACCTTC.

The chain employs TRBV5-1 and TRBJ2-3, with 10 bases identical to TRBD2. J was trimmed by 2 bases and V by 0 bases; bases with no gene match: 9. The CDR3 runs to 18 residues. The germline V gene has CDR1 SGHRS and CDR2 YFSETQ. CDR3 in amino acids: CASSLEASGGPSTDTQYF. DNA of the CDR3: TGCGCCAGCAGCTTGGAGGCTAGCGGGGGTCCCTCCACAGATACGCAGTATTTT.

J is TRBJ2-5 and V is TRBV7-9, with 9 bases matching TRBD1. J was trimmed by 5 bases and V by 5 bases; bases with no gene match: 9. CDR3 size: 15 residues. In germline, CDR1 is SEHNR, CDR2 FQNEAQ (reference sequence). CDR3 region: CASSHPGTGIETQYF. The CDR3 nucleotides read TGTGCCAGCAGCCACCCCGGGACAGGGATCGAGACCCAGTACTTC.

The chain employs TRBV28 and TRBJ1-5; the match to TRBD1 covers 9 bases. The germline V gene encodes CDR1 MDHEN and CDR2 SYDVKM. J was trimmed by 8 bases and V by 5 bases; bases with no gene match: 4. The CDR3 loop spans 13 amino acids. As DNA, the CDR3 is TGTGCCAGCAGTGGCCGACAGGGGGAGCCCCAGCATTTT. This gives the protein CASSGRQGEPQHF.

The rearrangement joins TRBV4-1 to TRBJ2-1; D is undetermined. Per the germline V gene, CDR1 is MGHRA and CDR2 is YSYEKL. The CDR3 spans 17 residues. V lost 3 bases and J lost 0, with 15 bases in between. CDR3 in DNA: TGCGCCAGCAGCCACCATCCGACGCGGAGCTCCTACAATGAGCAGTTCTTC. Its translation: CASSHHPTRSSYNEQFF.

As to this clone: The junction shows a germline mismatch at one end, possibly a read error. The J gene is TRBJ2-1, the V gene TRBV7-7, with D possibly being TRBD1 (5 bases). CDR1 and CDR2 (germline): SSHAT, FNYEAQ (reference sequence). This CDR3 comprises 14 residues. CDR3 DNA: TGTGCTAGCAGCCCCCGACAGAATTACAATGAGCAGTTCTTC. Protein sequence: CASSPRQNYNEQFF.

J is TRBJ1-2 and V is TRBV5-6, with D possibly matching TRBD1 (5 bases). Trimming pared 4 bases from V and 4 bases from J, leaving 14 bases between. The CDR3 loop spans 14 amino acids. Germline CDR1 is SGHDT and CDR2 is YYEEEE. The CDR3 DNA reads as TGTGCCAGCAGCCCCCGTCCTGGGGCCTATGGCTACACCTTC. Its translation is CASSPRPGAYGYTF.

The CDR3 here is CAIRSDRGDGGYTF. CDR3 sequence (DNA): TGTGCCATCAGATCGGACAGGGGGGATGGTGGCTACACCTTC. The chain employs TRBV10-3 and TRBJ1-2; 10 nucleotides align to TRBD1. The CDR3 loop spans 14 amino acids. V gave up 6 bases and J gave up 7 bases; unmatched junction bases: 8. CDR1 is ENHRY and CDR2 is SYGVKD in the germline V gene.

CDR3 nucleotides: TGTGCCTGGACCGGGCCGGGAAAGAGCAAGTACTTC. It yields the protein CAWTGPGKSKYF. The chain carries TRBV30 and TRBJ2-7; D perhaps matches TRBD2 (5 bases). CDR3 size: 12 residues. CDR1 and CDR2 from the germline V gene are GTSNPN and SVGIG (reference sequence). Trimming left V 4 bases short and J 11 bases short, with 18 bases between.

This chain joins TRBV5-1 and TRBJ2-5, with 8 nucleotides matching TRBD1. This CDR3 is 15 amino acids long. The trim removed 4 bases at V and 2 bases at J, leaving 7 bases unmatched. CDR1 and CDR2 from the germline V gene are SGHRS and YFSETQ. CDR3 coding DNA: TGCGCCAGCAGCGCCAACACAGGGGGTCAAGAGACCCAGTACTTC. It yields the protein CASSANTGGQETQYF.

The J gene is TRBJ1-1, the V gene TRBV2; the D gene is possibly TRBD1 (5 bases). CDR3 size: 14 residues. Trimming shortened V by 7 bases and J by 4 bases, and 16 bases separated the two germline ends. Germline CDR1 reads SNHLY; CDR2 reads FYNNEI. The CDR3 sequence is CASTVGVGGTEAFF. The CDR3 DNA reads TGTGCCAGCACTGTAGGGGTCGGGGGCACTGAAGCTTTCTTT.

The chain recombines TRBV5-5 with TRBJ2-3; no clear D. The CDR3 runs 16 residues. Germline V gene sequence: CDR1 SGHKS, CDR2 YYEKEE (reference sequence). V gave up 0 bases and J gave up 3 bases, with 14 bases separating them. The CDR3 bases are TGTGCCAGCAGCTTGGGACCGACGGCAGGAACAGATACGCAGTATTTT. It is translated as CASSLGPTAGTDTQYF. The full variable domain, with the rest looked up from reference TRBV5-5 and TRBJ2-3, is DAGVTQSPTHLIKTRGQQVTLRCSPISGHKSVSWYQQVLGQGPQFIFQYYEKEERGRGNFPDRFSARQFPNYSSELNVNALLLGDSALYLCASSLGPTAGTDTQYFGPGTRLTVL.

The chain links TRBV29-1 to TRBJ2-7; 10 bases are a match to TRBD1. Trimming took 6 bases from V and 7 from J; bases not matched to a gene: 9. CDR1 and CDR2 from the germline V gene are SQVTM and ANQGSEA. There are 13 residues in the CDR3. The CDR3 nucleotides read TGCAGCGTCGGGACAGGGGATTCGTGGGAGCAGTACTTC. Amino acids: CSVGTGDSWEQYF.